The sequence of this T cell receptor beta chain was determined in a study of cytomegalovirus exposure and HLA in healthy donors. Only in-frame clones appear in the TCRdb table, and some are missing; sequencing was by immunoSEQ multiplex PCR. The repertoire consists of tens of thousands of clones, with 80% to 90% occurring once and the leading ten covering 6.7%. Study-wide results and caveats: In the roughly 120 validation repertoires, about 94% of cluster scores exceeded 0, per a later analysis.

Worth noting for this clone: What it binds is unknown.

The germline V gene encodes CDR1 GTSNPN and CDR2 SVGIG (reference sequence). The V segment lost 0 bases and the J segment 3 bases; nucleotides outside the gene matches: 3. The CDR3 sequence is 15 residues long. Sequenced sample: PBMCs. The source of this sequence is a woman aged 30 to 39 in good health and CMV-seronegative. This rearrangement joins TRBV30 to TRBJ2-2; 8 nucleotides agree with TRBD2. This chain's CDR3 is CAWSVAGEDTGELFF. CDR3 DNA sequence: TGTGCCTGGAGTGTAGCGGGAGAGGACACCGGGGAGCTGTTTTTT.